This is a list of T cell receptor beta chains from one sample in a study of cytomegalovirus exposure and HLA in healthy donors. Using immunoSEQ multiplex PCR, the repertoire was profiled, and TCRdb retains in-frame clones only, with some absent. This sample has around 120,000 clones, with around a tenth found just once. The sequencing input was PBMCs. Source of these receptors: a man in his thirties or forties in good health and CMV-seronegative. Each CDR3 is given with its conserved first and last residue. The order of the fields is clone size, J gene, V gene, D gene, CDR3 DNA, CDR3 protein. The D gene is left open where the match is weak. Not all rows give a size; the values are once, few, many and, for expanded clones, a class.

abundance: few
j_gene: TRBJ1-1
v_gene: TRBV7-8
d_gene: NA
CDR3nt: TGTGCCAGCAGCCACCGAGGGGGGGGGAACACTGAAGCTTTCTTT
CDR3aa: CASSHRGGGNTEAFF

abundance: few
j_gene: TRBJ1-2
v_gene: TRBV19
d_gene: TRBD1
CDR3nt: TGTGCCAGTAGTATTCAGGACAGGGAGGAAGGCTATGGCTACACCTTC
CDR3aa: CASSIQDREEGYGYTF

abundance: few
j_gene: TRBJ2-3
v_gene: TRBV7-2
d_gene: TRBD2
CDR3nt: TGTGCCAGCAGCTTAGCTGGCGGGGGGGCCGGAGATACGCAGTATTTT
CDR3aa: CASSLAGGGAGDTQYF

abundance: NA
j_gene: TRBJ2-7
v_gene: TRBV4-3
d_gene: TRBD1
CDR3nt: TGCGCCAGCAGCCAAGGTTCCACAGGGGTTTACGAGCAGTACTTC
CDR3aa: CASSQGSTGVYEQYF

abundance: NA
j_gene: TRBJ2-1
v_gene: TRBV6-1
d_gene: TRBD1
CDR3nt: TGTGCCAGCAGGCTGGACAGGGGGATTTACAATGAGCAGTTCTTC
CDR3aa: CASRLDRGIYNEQFF

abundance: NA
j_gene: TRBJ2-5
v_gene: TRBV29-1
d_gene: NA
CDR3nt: TGCAGCGTTGAAGATCCGACAGGCCAAGAGACCCAGTACTTC
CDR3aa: CSVEDPTGQETQYF

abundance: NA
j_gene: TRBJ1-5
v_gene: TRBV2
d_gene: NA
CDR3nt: TGTGCCAGCAGTGTTGACAGGAGCAATCAGCCCCAGCATTTT
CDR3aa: CASSVDRSNQPQHF

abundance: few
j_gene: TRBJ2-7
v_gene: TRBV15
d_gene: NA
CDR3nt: TGTGCCACCAGCAGGGGGTCTAGCGAATACTACGAGCAGTACTTC
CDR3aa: CATSRGSSEYYEQYF

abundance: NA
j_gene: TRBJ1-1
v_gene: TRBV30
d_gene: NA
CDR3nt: TGTGCCTGGAGCCCTAGGAACACTGAAGCTTTCTTT
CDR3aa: CAWSPRNTEAFF

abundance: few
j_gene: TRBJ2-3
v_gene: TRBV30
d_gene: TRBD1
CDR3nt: TGTGCCTGGAAGAGGGGGCCTAGCACAGATACGCAGTATTTT
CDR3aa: CAWKRGPSTDTQYF